This T cell receptor beta chain was sequenced for a study of response to subunit inactivated influenza vaccine. This CDR3 is built from 19 residues. V trimming: 5 bases; J trimming: 0 bases; junction bases outside the gene matches: 16. The germline CDR1 and CDR2 sequences are SGHAT and FQDESV (reference sequence). A word on this clonotype: Antigen specificity is unknown.

TCRdb re-called the RT-PCR reads through MiXCR, storing one row per CDR3 protein. The data contain 550,000 to 800,000 distinct CDR3 sequences, roughly 13% of them singletons. Study-wide results and limits: The authors offered the suggestion that each seasonal influenza vaccination recruits few new T cells.

Sequencing used PBMCs from blood, obtained approximately 15 days before vaccination. The clonotype was recovered from a man between 50 and 59 years old who received an inactivated influenza vaccine. J is TRBJ2-4 and V is TRBV11-1; TRBD2 aligns across 7 bases. DNA for the CDR3: TGTGCCAGCAGCCCGGGGGGAGACAGTGGAACTCTAGCCAAAAACATTCAGTACTTC. It is translated as CASSPGGDSGTLAKNIQYF.